What follows is one T cell receptor (beta chain) and its context. Antigen: not known. Germline CDR1 SGHTA, CDR2 FQGNSA. The CDR3 is 13 residues long. V shed 3 bases and J shed 3 bases, with 8 bases lying between them. Unrecorded immune exposures were likely, despite nominal health at sampling. The data were obtained in a study of cytomegalovirus exposure and HLA in healthy donors. Points from the study as a whole: In the analysis, some V segments, TRBV6-2 and TRBV6-3 included, were excluded as indistinguishable. Earlier analysis found most TCR beta V segments productive about 90% or about 30% of the time. A few CMV-associated chains were confirmed in vitro to be specific for CMV antigens.

The PCR made use of 60 Vbeta and 13 Jbeta primers. The method was immunoSEQ multiplex PCR; TCRdb's version includes in-frame clones alone and lacks a portion of them. There are 130,000 or so clones in the sample, with 1.5% to 1.9% held by the top ten. This receptor was obtained from a middle-aged woman in good health and CMV-seronegative. The chain joins TRBV7-2 to TRBJ1-1; D is unresolved. Specimen: PBMCs. The CDR3 DNA is TGTGCCAGCAGCTTTGCGAGGGACACTGAAGCTTTCTTT. Translating gives CASSFARDTEAFF.